Ten or more counts support the clone carrying this T cell receptor (beta chain). Its specificity is not known. CDR1 and CDR2 (germline): SGHAT, FQNNGV. CDR3 length: 14 amino acids. V lost 5 bases, J lost 1 base, and 11 bases lay in between. These data come from a study of identical twins. Study conclusions and caveats: It was possible that invariant MAIT and iNKT cells partly confounded the zero-insertion analyses.

TCRdb recomputed calls from the 5' RACE reads with MiXCR, one row per CDR3 protein. This table has about 690,000 distinct CDR3 sequences, about 20% appearing once. The sample was also linked to a second study, of T cells expressing NK-cell markers. That report adds: Once again these clonotypes came out on top in the CD3+CD56-NKG2C+ fraction of four donors.

Sequenced input: PBMCs. J is TRBJ1-1 and V is TRBV11-2; unclear D gene. This TCR was sampled from a woman under 30 in good health. Here the CDR3 reads CASSPPLRNTEAFF. In DNA form, the CDR3 reads TGTGCCAGCAGCCCTCCCCTTCGGAACACTGAAGCTTTCTTT.